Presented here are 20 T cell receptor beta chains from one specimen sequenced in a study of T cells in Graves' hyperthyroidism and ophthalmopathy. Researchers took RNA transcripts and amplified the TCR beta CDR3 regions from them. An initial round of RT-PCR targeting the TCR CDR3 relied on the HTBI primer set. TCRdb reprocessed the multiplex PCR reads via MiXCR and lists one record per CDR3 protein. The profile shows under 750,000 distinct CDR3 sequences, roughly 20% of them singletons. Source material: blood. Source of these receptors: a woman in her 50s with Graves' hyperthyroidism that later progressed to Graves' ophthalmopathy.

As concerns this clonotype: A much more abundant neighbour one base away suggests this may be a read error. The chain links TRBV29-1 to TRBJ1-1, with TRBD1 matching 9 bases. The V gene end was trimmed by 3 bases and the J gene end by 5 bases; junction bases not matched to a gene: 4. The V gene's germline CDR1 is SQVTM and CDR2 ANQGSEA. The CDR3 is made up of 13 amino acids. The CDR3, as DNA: TGCAGCGTTGATGGGACAGGGATGACTGAAGCTTTCTTT. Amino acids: CSVDGTGMTEAFF. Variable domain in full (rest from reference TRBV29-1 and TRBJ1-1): SAVISQKPSRDICQRGTSLTIQCQVDSQVTMMFWYRQQPGQSLTLIATANQGSEATYESGFVIDKFPISRPNLTFSTLTVSNMSPEDSSIYLCSVDGTGMTEAFFGQGTRLTVV.

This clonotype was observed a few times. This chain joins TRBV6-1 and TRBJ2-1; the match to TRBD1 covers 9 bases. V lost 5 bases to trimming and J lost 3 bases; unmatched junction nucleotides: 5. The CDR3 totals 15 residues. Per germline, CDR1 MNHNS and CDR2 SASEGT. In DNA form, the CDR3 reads TGTGCCAGCAGTCTTTTGACAGGGGGCTACAATGAGCAGTTCTTC. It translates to CASSLLTGGYNEQFF.

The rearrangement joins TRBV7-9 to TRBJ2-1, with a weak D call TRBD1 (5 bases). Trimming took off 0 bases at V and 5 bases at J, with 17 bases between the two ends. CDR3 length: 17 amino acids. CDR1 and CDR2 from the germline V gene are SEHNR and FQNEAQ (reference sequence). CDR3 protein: CASSLAQYQPTDNEQFF. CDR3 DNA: TGTGCCAGCAGCTTAGCCCAATATCAACCGACAGACAATGAGCAGTTCTTC.

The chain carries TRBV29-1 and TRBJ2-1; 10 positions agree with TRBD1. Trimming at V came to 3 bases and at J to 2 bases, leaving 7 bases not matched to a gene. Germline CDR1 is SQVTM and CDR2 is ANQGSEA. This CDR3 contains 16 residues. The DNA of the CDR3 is TGCAGCGTTGAGGAGGGACAGGGGCTGACCTACAATGAGCAGTTCTTC. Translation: CSVEEGQGLTYNEQFF.

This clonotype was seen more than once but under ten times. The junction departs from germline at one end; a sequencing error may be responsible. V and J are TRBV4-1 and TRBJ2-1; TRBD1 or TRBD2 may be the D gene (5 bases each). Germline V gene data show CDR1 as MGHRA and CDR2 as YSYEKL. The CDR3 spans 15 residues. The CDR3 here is CANSQGDGGVQEQFF. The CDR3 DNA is TGCGCCAACAGCCAAGGGGACGGCGGAGTCCAGGAGCAGTTCTTC.

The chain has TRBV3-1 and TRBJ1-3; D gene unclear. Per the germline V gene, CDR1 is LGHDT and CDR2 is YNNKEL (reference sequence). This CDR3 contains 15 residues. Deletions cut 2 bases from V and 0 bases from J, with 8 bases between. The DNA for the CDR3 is TGTGCCAGCAGCCAATCCGTTAACTCTGGAAACACCATATATTTT. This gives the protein CASSQSVNSGNTIYF.

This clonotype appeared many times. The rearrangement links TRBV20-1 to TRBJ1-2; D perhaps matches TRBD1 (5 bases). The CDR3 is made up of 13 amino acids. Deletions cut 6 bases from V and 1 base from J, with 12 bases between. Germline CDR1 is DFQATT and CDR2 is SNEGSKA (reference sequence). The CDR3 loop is CSARRGNNYGYTF. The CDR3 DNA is TGCAGTGCAAGACGGGGGAATAACTATGGCTACACCTTC.

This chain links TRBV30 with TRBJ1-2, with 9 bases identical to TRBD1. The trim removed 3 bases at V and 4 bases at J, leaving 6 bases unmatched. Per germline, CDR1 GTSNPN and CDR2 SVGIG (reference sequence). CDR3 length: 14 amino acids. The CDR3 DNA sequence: TGTGCCTGGAGCCCTGGGACAGGGACCTATGGCTACACCTTC. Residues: CAWSPGTGTYGYTF.

The CDR3 reads CASSPGGVGQPQHF. Written as DNA, the CDR3 is TGTGCCAGCTCACCAGGTGGGGTCGGGCAGCCCCAGCATTTT. The chain joins TRBV18 to TRBJ1-5; D ambiguous. V lost 2 bases and J lost 7, with 12 bases in between. Germline CDR1 reads KGHSH; CDR2 reads LQKENI. The CDR3 runs 14 residues.

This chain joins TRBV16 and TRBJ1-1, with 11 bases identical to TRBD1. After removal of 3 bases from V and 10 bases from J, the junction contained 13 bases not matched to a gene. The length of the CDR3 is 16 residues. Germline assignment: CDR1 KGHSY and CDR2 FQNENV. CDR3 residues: CASSHPGGDRGIAAFF. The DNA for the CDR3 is TGTGCCAGCAGCCACCCTGGGGGGGACAGGGGGATTGCAGCTTTCTTT.

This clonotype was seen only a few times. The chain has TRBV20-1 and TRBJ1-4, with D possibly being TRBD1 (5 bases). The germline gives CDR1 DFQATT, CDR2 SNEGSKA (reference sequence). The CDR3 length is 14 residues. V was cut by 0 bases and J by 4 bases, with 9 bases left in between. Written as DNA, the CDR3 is TGCAGTGCTAGAGATCTTGGGGGTAATGAAAAACTGTTTTTT. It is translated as CSARDLGGNEKLFF.

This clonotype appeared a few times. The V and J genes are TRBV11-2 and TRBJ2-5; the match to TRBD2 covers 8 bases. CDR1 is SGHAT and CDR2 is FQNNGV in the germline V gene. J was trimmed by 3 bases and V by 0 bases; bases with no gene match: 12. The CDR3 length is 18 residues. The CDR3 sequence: CASSLDWRTSLIEETQYF. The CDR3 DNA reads TGTGCCAGCAGCTTAGATTGGCGGACTAGCCTAATAGAAGAGACCCAGTACTTC.

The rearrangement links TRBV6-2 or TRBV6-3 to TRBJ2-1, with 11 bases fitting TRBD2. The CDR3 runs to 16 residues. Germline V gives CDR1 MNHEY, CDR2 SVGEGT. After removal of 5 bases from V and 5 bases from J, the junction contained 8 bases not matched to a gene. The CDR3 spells CASSITSGGRDNEQFF. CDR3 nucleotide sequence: TGTGCCAGCAGTATAACTAGCGGGGGCCGAGACAATGAGCAGTTCTTC.

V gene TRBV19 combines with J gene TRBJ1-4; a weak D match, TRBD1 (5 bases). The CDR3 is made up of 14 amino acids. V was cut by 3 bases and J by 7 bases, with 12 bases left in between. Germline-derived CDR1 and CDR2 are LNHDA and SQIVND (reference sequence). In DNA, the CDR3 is TGTGCCAGTAGTATTCGGGGCGTACGTGAAAAACTGTTTTTT. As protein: CASSIRGVREKLFF.

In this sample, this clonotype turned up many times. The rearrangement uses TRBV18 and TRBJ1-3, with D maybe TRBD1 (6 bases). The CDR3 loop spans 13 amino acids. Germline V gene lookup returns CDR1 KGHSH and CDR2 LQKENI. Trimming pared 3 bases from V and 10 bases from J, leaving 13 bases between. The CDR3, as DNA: TGTGCCAGCTCACCTCTAAGAGGGGGGACCATATATTTT. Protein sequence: CASSPLRGGTIYF.

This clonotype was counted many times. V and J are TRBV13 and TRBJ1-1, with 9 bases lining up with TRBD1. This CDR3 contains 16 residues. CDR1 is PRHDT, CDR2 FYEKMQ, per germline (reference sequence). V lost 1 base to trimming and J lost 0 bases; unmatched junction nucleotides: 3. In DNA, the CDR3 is TGTGCCAGCAGCTTAGACAGGGGGCTTGTGAACACTGAAGCTTTCTTT. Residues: CASSLDRGLVNTEAFF.

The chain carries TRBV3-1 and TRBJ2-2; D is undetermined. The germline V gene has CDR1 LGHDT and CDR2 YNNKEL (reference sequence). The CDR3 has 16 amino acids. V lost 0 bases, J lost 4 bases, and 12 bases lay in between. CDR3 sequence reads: CASSQESIRPTGELFF. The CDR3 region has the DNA TGTGCCAGCAGCCAAGAGTCGATCAGGCCCACCGGGGAGCTGTTTTTT.

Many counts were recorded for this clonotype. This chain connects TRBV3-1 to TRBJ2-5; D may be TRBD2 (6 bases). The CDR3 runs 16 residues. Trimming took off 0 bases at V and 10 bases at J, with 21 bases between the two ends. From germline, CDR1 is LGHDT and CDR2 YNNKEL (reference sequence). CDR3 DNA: TGTGCCAGCAGCCAAGAAGCAGTTCGGGCGGGGAGCCACCAGTACTTC. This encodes CASSQEAVRAGSHQYF.

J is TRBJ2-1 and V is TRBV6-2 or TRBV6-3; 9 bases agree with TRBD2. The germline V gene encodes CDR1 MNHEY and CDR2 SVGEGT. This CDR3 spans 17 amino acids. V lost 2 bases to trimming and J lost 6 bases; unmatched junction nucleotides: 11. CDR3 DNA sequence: TGTGCCAGCAGTTACCCGCCCCTAGCGGGGCCTTTCAATGAGCAGTTCTTC. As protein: CASSYPPLAGPFNEQFF.

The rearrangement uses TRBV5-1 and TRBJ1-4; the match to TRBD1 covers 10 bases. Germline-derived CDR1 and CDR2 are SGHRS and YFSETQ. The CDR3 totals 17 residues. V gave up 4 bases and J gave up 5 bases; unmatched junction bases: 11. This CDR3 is CASSRGDPGQGNEKLFF. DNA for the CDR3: TGCGCCAGCAGCCGAGGCGATCCGGGACAGGGGAATGAAAAACTGTTTTTT.